This TCR beta chain was captured by sequencing in a study of shared clonotypes between healthy human individuals. The method was immunoSEQ multiplex PCR; TCRdb's version includes in-frame clones alone and lacks a portion of them. The sample yields approximately 250,000 clones, 50% to 75% seen once. Study results and caveats: In the sorted subsets, rarefaction showed sequencing was incomplete despite large depth.

The length of the CDR3 is 16 residues. This clone was seen more than once but under ten times. Its antigen is currently unknown. The J gene is TRBJ2-7, the V gene TRBV1; the table's D call, TRBD2, was not checked against the DNA. TRBV1 is noted as a pseudogene. The TCR comes from a man aged 25-45 years in good health. Sequenced input: memory CD4+ T cells sorted from blood. Subset given: CD45RA-negative fraction. The CDR3 bases are TGCACCAGCAGCCAAGATTGGACTAGCGGGGACTACGAGCAGTACTTC. It is translated as CTSSQDWTSGDYEQYF.